The next 13 T cell receptor beta chains were all read from a single sample in a study of OX40 agonist ivuxolimab in advanced cancers. Sequenced by immunoSEQ multiplex PCR; TCRdb stores in-frame clones only, minus some. The sample holds tens of thousands of clones; about 87% are singletons and the top ten take more than 2.5%. Material: CD4+ or CD8+ T cells sorted from blood, obtained in a trial of the OX40 agonist ivuxolimab. These receptors came from an adult with an advanced solid tumor such as melanoma, head and neck, liver or kidney cancer.

DNA for the CDR3: TGTGCCAGCAGTTACTCGAGCAGAGCTGACACTGAAGCTTTCTTT. Translating gives CASSYSSRADTEAFF. This chain links TRBV6-5 with TRBJ1-1; no firm D call. CDR1 is MNHEY, CDR2 SVGAGI, per germline. V gave up 0 bases and J gave up 3 bases, with 11 bases separating them. This CDR3 is built from 15 residues.

The chain employs TRBV19 and TRBJ2-7, with D perhaps given as TRBD1 or TRBD2 (5 bases each). This CDR3 spans 13 amino acids. Trimming removed 5 bases at V and 4 bases at J, with 12 bases between. CDR1 is LNHDA, CDR2 SQIVND, per germline (reference sequence). CDR3 protein: CASSRGAAYEQYF. The CDR3 coding sequence is TGTGCCAGTAGTCGAGGGGCGGCTTACGAGCAGTACTTC.

The chain has TRBV9 and TRBJ2-2; D possibly uses TRBD1 or TRBD2 (5 bases each). V was trimmed by 1 base and J by 1 base, leaving 14 bases between them. CDR1 is SGDLS, CDR2 YYNGEE, per germline. CDR3 length equals 17 residues. CDR3 residues: CASSVPRDGENTGELFF. CDR3 in DNA: TGTGCCAGCAGCGTACCCCGGGACGGTGAGAACACCGGGGAGCTGTTTTTT.

CDR3 nucleotides: TGTGCCTGGAGTAGCTTACGGGAGCAGTACTTC. Protein product: CAWSSLREQYF. The V call is TRBV30, the J call TRBJ2-7; D gene uncertain. Germline V gene lookup returns CDR1 GTSNPN and CDR2 SVGIG (reference sequence). Between the trimmed V and J ends, which lost 2 bases and 7 bases, there was a span of 9 bases. This CDR3 is built from 11 residues.

The V and J genes are TRBV27 and TRBJ2-1; TRBD1 matches at 9 bases. The CDR3 totals 14 residues. Germline CDR1 is MNHEY and CDR2 is SMNVEV (reference sequence). After removal of 0 bases from V and 8 bases from J, the junction contained 2 bases not matched to a gene. The CDR3 DNA sequence: TGTGCCAGCAGTTTATCTCGACAGGGGGATGAGCAGTTCTTC. Translated: CASSLSRQGDEQFF.

The chain employs TRBV19 and TRBJ1-2; the D gene is possibly TRBD1 (5 bases). The V end lost 5 bases, the J end lost 3 bases, and 13 bases lay between the germline ends. The CDR3 sequence is 14 residues long. Per germline, CDR1 LNHDA and CDR2 SQIVND (reference sequence). CDR3 in DNA: TGTGCCAGTAGTGATACCGACAGTTACTATGGCTACACCTTC. Translating it yields CASSDTDSYYGYTF.

The genes are TRBV5-1 and TRBJ2-5; 10 bases are shared with TRBD1. V was pared by 4 bases and J by 4 bases, with 7 bases of the junction left unmatched. The V gene's germline CDR1 is SGHRS and CDR2 YFSETQ. The CDR3 length is 15 residues. The CDR3 loop is CASSRGQGNPETQYF. CDR3 in DNA: TGCGCCAGCAGCCGGGGACAGGGGAATCCAGAGACCCAGTACTTC.

This clone showed up just a few times. The chain is built from TRBV19 and TRBJ2-7; 7 bases agree with TRBD2. Germline assignment: CDR1 LNHDA and CDR2 SQIVND (reference sequence). This CDR3 spans 14 amino acids. V lost 6 bases and J lost 2; bases outside the gene matches: 7. CDR3 sequence: CASRLGEGPYEQYF. CDR3 sequence (DNA): TGTGCCAGTAGATTGGGGGAGGGACCCTACGAGCAGTACTTC.

The V call is TRBV5-4, the J call TRBJ1-2, with D uncertain. V was trimmed by 0 bases and J by 0 bases, leaving 9 bases between them. CDR3 size: 15 residues. In germline, CDR1 is SGHNT, CDR2 YYREEE (reference sequence). In nucleotides, the CDR3 is TGTGCCAGCAGCTTGGAAAACCTAGCTAACTATGGCTACACCTTC. Translation: CASSLENLANYGYTF.

The chain combines TRBV7-2 with TRBJ2-6, with no clear D. CDR3 length: 16 amino acids. Trimming removed 5 bases from V and 2 bases from J, with 13 bases in between. Germline V CDR1 and CDR2: SGHTA, FQGNSA. CDR3 in amino acids: CASSHNAVPGANVLTF. CDR3 DNA sequence: TGTGCCAGCAGCCACAATGCGGTTCCTGGGGCCAACGTCCTGACTTTC. Based on the CDR3 plus reference TRBV7-2 and TRBJ2-6, the full variable domain is GAGVSQSPSNKVTEKGKDVELRCDPISGHTALYWYRQSLGQGLEFLIYFQGNSAPDKSGLPSDRFSAERTGGSVSTLTIQRTQQEDSAVYLCASSHNAVPGANVLTFGAGSRLTVL.

V and J are TRBV19 and TRBJ2-6; no reliable D call. The CDR3 has 13 amino acids. CDR1 is LNHDA, CDR2 SQIVND, per germline (reference sequence). Between the trimmed V and J ends, which lost 6 bases and 0 bases, there was a span of 3 bases. CDR3 loop: CASRYSGANVLTF. The CDR3 DNA follows: TGTGCCAGTAGGTACTCTGGGGCCAACGTCCTGACTTTC.

This sequence joins TRBV7-9 and TRBJ2-1; D ambiguous. Germline CDR1 SEHNR, CDR2 FQNEAQ (reference sequence). This CDR3 is built from 14 residues. V was cut by 2 bases and J by 2 bases, with 7 bases left in between. The CDR3 spells CASSLLEPYNEQFF. The CDR3 DNA follows: TGTGCCAGCAGCTTACTAGAACCCTACAATGAGCAGTTCTTC.

The V gene is TRBV10-2, the J gene TRBJ2-4; D unresolved. This CDR3 comprises 16 residues. Deletions cut 3 bases from V and 0 bases from J, with 12 bases between. Per the germline V gene, CDR1 is WSHSY and CDR2 is SAAADI. CDR3 loop: CASSDGILGAKNIQYF. In nucleotides, the CDR3 is TGCGCCAGCAGTGATGGAATCTTAGGAGCCAAAAACATTCAGTACTTC.